The 13 T cell receptor beta chains given below trace back to one sample, sequenced in a study of blood T cells in healthy people across ages. With a J-beta primer mix and a sample-barcoded 5' primer, a second PCR ran about 6 to 11 cycles. TCRdb analysed the 5' RACE reads with MiXCR anew, one entry per CDR3 protein. The sample contains around 1,000,000 distinct CDR3 sequences, around 25% of which appear only once. These data were also reused for a study on T cells of mothers and their children.

The sequencing sample was made of blood. Receptors originate from a girl aged 2-10 years in good health.

This clonotype was seen only a few times. The chain links TRBV7-9 to TRBJ2-5, with D maybe TRBD2 (6 bases). Germline CDR1 reads SEHNR; CDR2 reads FQNEAQ (reference sequence). The CDR3 spans 16 residues. V lost 4 bases and J 2 bases, leaving 17 bases between the germline ends. The CDR3 loop is CASSSEGYGGQETQYF. For the CDR3, the DNA is TGTGCCAGCAGCTCGGAGGGGTACGGCGGTCAAGAGACCCAGTACTTC.

This clonotype was observed a few times. The genes are TRBV11-2 and TRBJ2-4, with D possibly TRBD1 on 6 matching bases. The V end was cut by 5 bases, the J end by 2 bases, with 13 bases between. The CDR3 is made up of 15 amino acids. CDR1 and CDR2 from the germline V gene are SGHAT and FQNNGV. The DNA of the CDR3 is TGTGCCAGCAGCGCCACACAGGGTACCAAAAACATTCAGTACTTC. Protein product: CASSATQGTKNIQYF.

In this sample, this clonotype turned up a few times. The chain uses TRBV4-1 and TRBJ2-2, with 13 bases identical to TRBD2. Germline V CDR1 and CDR2: MGHRA, YSYEKL. V lost 4 bases and J lost 2; bases outside the gene matches: 4. This CDR3 region has 17 residues. CDR3 in amino acids: CASSRLGLAGNTGELFF. CDR3 DNA: TGCGCCAGCAGCCGACTGGGACTAGCGGGAAACACCGGGGAGCTGTTTTTT.

This clonotype was counted a few times. The rearrangement uses TRBV7-3 and TRBJ2-5; D is unresolved. Germline CDR1 is SGHTA and CDR2 is FQGTGA. The CDR3 runs 13 residues. Deletions cut 3 bases from V and 5 bases from J, with 10 bases between. CDR3 DNA sequence: TGTGCCAGCAGCTTGACGGCCCTGGAGACCCAGTACTTC. Translated: CASSLTALETQYF. The full variable domain, its missing parts supplied by reference TRBV7-3 and TRBJ2-5, is GAGVSQTPSNKVTEKGKYVELRCDPISGHTALYWYRQSLGQGPEFLIYFQGTGAADDSGLPNDRFFAVRPEGSVSTLKIQRTERGDSAVYLCASSLTALETQYFGPGTRLLVL.

This clonotype has more than one count but fewer than ten. The V gene is TRBV7-9, the J gene TRBJ2-1; 10 nucleotides align to TRBD2. The CDR3 length is 13 residues. Trimming at V came to 8 bases and at J to 9 bases, leaving 7 bases not matched to a gene. Germline V gene data show CDR1 as SEHNR and CDR2 as FQNEAQ (reference sequence). In DNA, the CDR3 is TGTGCCAGCTGGCTAGCGGGAGTCTCTGAGCAGTTCTTC. Its translation: CASWLAGVSEQFF.

The gene calls are TRBV6-2 or TRBV6-3 and TRBJ1-2, with 7 bases lining up with TRBD1. V lost 2 bases and J lost 3; bases outside the gene matches: 9. CDR3 size: 16 residues. Germline V gene lookup returns CDR1 MNHEY and CDR2 SVGEGT. The CDR3 protein is CASSYRTGWTDYGYTF. CDR3 sequence (DNA): TGTGCCAGCAGTTACCGGACAGGATGGACGGACTATGGCTACACCTTC.

This clonotype turned up a few times. The rearrangement uses TRBV6-2 or TRBV6-3 and TRBJ2-5; no firm D call. The length of the CDR3 is 13 residues. The ends were cut back, 6 bases at V and 7 bases at J, with 15 bases in the middle. Germline assignment: CDR1 MNHEY and CDR2 SVGEGT. The CDR3 region is CASRPPPPGTQYF. Here the CDR3 DNA reads TGTGCCAGCAGACCCCCCCCACCTGGGACCCAGTACTTC.

The chain links TRBV7-2 to TRBJ2-1, with D hard to call. Germline CDR1 reads SGHTA; CDR2 reads FQGNSA. Deletions cut 1 base from V and 10 bases from J, with 11 bases between. The CDR3 spans 13 residues. CDR3 DNA sequence: TGTGCCAGCAGCTTAGTAGGTTCGCGGGAGCAGTTCTTC. Protein: CASSLVGSREQFF.

This clonotype occurred a few times. This chain connects TRBV6-5 to TRBJ1-2, with TRBD1 matching over 7 bases. This CDR3 has 13 residues. J was trimmed by 6 bases and V by 5 bases; bases with no gene match: 6. CDR1 and CDR2 (germline): MNHEY, SVGAGI. The CDR3 loop reads CASSPLTGDGYTF. The CDR3 DNA sequence: TGTGCCAGCAGTCCCCTCACAGGGGATGGCTACACCTTC.

This clonotype came up a few times. The CDR3 DNA reads as TGTGCCAGCAGTTACAACGGGGGGCAGGTCAGTGAGCAGTTCTTC. It encodes CASSYNGGQVSEQFF. The chain employs TRBV6-5 and TRBJ2-5; perhaps TRBD2 as D (7 bases). The last part of the DNA fits TRBJ2-1 better; the J call may be wrong. The CDR3 has 15 amino acids. The germline gives CDR1 MNHEY, CDR2 SVGAGI.

This clonotype turned up a few times. The chain has TRBV7-2 and TRBJ2-7; D not certain. This CDR3 has 13 residues. The V gene's germline CDR1 is SGHTA and CDR2 FQGNSA. V gave up 4 bases and J gave up 3 bases, with 10 bases separating them. This CDR3 reads CASSWDPFYEQYF. The CDR3 DNA is TGTGCCAGCAGCTGGGATCCTTTCTACGAGCAGTACTTC.

CDR3 bases: TGTGCCAGCAGTGAAGAACTAAGACCCAATGAGCAGTTCTTC. It encodes CASSEELRPNEQFF. The V and J genes are TRBV25-1 and TRBJ2-5, with D unclear. Matching the DNA end better, TRBJ2-1 makes the J call doubtful. Germline CDR1 and CDR2: MGHDK and SYGVNS. This CDR3 is built from 14 residues.

This clonotype was observed a few times. The chain joins TRBV20-1 to TRBJ2-5, with 7 bases that match TRBD1. The CDR3 covers 14 residues. V shed 5 bases and J 11 bases; nucleotides not matched to a gene: 17. Germline V gene sequence: CDR1 DFQATT, CDR2 SNEGSKA (reference sequence). CDR3 region: CSARSDRVSGEQYF. In nucleotides, the CDR3 is TGCAGTGCTCGCTCCGACAGGGTTTCAGGGGAGCAGTACTTC.